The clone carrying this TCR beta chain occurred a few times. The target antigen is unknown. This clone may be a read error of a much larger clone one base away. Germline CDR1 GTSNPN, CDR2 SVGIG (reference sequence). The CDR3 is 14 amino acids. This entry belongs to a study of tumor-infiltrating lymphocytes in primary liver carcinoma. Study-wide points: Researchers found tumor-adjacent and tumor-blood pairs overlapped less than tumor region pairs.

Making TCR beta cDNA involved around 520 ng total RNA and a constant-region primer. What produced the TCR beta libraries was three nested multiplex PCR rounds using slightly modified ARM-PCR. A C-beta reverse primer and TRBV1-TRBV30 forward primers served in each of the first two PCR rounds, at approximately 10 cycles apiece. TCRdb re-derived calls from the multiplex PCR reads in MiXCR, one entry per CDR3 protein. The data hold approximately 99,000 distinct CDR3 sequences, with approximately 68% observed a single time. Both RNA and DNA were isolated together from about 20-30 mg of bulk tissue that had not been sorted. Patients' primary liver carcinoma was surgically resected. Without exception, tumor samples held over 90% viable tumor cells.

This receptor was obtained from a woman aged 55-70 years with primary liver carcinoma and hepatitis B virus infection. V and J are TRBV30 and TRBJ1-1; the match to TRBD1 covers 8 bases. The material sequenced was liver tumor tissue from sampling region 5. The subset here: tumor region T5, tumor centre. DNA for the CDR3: TGTGCCTGGGATATCCGGGACAGGAACACTGGAGCTTTCTTT. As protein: CAWDIRDRNTGAFF.